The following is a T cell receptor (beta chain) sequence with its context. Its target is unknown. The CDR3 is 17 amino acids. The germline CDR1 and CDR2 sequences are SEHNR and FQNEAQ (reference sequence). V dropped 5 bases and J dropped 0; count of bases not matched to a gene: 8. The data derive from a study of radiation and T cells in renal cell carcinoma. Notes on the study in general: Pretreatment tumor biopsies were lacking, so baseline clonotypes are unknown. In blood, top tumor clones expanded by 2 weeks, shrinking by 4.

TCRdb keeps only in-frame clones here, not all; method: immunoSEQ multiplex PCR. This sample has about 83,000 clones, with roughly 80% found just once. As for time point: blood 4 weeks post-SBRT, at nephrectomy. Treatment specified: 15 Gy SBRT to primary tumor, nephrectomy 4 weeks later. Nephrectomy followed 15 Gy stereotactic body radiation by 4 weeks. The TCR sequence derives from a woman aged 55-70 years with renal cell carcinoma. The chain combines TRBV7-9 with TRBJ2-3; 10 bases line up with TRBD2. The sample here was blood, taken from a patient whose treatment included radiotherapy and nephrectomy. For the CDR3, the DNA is TGTGCCAGCAGCCCTCCCGGGACTAGCGTAAGCACAGATACGCAGTATTTT. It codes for CASSPPGTSVSTDTQYF.